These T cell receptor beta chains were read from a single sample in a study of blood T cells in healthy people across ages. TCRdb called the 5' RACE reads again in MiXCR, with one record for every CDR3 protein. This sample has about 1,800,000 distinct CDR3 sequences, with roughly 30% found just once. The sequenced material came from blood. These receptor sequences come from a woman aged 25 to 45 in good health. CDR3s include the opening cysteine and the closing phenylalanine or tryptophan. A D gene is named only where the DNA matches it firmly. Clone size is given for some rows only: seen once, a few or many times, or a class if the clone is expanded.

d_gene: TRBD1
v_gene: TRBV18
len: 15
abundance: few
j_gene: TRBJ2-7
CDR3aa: CASSPGTGLNYEQYF
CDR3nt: TGTGCCAGCTCCCCAGGGACAGGGCTTAACTACGAGCAGTACTTC

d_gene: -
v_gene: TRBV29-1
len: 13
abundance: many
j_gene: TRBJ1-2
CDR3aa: CSVEFTAPYGYTF
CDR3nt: TGCAGCGTTGAATTTACAGCTCCCTATGGCTACACCTTC

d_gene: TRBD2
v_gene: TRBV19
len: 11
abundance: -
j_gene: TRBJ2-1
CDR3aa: CASRLRETQFF
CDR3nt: TGTGCCAGTAGGCTGCGGGAGACCCAGTTCTTC

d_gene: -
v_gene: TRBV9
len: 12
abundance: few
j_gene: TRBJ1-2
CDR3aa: CASSAGQAGYTF
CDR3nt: TGTGCCAGCAGCGCCGGACAAGCCGGCTACACCTTC

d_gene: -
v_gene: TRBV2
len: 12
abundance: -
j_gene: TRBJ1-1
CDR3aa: CASRKENTEAFF
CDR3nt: TGTGCCAGCAGGAAAGAGAACACTGAAGCTTTCTTT

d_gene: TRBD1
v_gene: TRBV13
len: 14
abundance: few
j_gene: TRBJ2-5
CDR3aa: CASSRKGAKETQYF
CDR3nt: TGTGCCAGCAGCCGAAAGGGGGCTAAGGAGACCCAGTACTTC

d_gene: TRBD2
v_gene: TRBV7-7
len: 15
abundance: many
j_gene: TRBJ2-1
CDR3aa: CASSLGTSWVDEQFF
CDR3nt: TGTGCCAGCAGCTTAGGGACTAGCTGGGTCGATGAGCAGTTCTTC

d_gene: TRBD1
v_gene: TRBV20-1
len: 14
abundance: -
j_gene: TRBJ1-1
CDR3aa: CSARGQGHYTEAFF
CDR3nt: TGCAGTGCTAGAGGACAGGGTCATTACACTGAAGCTTTCTTT

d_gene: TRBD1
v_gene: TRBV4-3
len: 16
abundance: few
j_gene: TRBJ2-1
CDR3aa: CASSQRGGQGINEQFF
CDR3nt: TGCGCCAGCAGCCAGAGGGGGGGACAGGGGATCAATGAGCAGTTCTTC

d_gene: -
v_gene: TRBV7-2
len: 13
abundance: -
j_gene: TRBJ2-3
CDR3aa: CASTETEADTQYF
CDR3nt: TGTGCCAGCACCGAGACCGAAGCAGATACGCAGTATTTT

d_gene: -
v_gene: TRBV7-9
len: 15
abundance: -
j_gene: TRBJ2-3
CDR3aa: CASSLSGQRTDTQYF
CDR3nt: TGTGCCAGCAGCTTGAGCGGGCAACGCACAGATACGCAGTATTTT

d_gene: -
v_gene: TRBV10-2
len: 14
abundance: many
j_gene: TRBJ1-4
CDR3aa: CASSGQTTNEKLFF
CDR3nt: TGCGCCAGCAGTGGTCAGACAACTAATGAAAAACTGTTTTTT

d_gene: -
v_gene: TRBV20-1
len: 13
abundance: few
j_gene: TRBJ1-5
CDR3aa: CSAGRARKEPQHF
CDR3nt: TGCAGTGCTGGGCGGGCACGGAAGGAGCCCCAGCATTTT

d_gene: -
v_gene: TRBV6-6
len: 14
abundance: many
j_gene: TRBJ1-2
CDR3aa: CASSLRTETYGYTF
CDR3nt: TGTGCCAGCAGCCTACGGACGGAAACCTATGGCTACACCTTC

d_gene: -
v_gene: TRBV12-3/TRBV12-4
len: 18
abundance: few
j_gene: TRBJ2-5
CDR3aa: CASSDPGIRGAYEETQYF
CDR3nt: TGTGCCAGCAGCGACCCCGGGATAAGGGGGGCGTACGAAGAGACCCAGTACTTC

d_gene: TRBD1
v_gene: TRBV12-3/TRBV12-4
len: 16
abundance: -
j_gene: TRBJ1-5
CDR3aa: CASSTPQGGGSQPQHF
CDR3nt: TGTGCCAGCAGTACACCCCAGGGGGGAGGGAGTCAGCCCCAGCATTTT

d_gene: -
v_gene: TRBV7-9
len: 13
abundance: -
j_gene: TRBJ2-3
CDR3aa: CASRPPLPDTQYF
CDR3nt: TGTGCCAGCAGGCCGCCACTTCCGGATACGCAGTATTTT

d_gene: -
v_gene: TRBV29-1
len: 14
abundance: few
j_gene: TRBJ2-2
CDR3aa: CSAANGVGTGELFF
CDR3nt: TGCAGCGCCGCTAACGGGGTTGGGACCGGGGAGCTGTTTTTT

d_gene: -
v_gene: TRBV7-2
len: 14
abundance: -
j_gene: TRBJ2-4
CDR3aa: CASSYDLAKNIQYF
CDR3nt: TGTGCCAGCTCCTATGATTTAGCCAAAAACATTCAGTACTTC

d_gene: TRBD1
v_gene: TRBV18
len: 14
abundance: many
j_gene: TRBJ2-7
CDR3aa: CASSPGTGHYEQYF
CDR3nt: TGTGCCAGCTCACCAGGGACAGGGCACTATGAGCAGTACTTC

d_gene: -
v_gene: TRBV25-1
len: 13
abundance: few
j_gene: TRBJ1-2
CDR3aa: CASSEYNRWGYTF
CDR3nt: TGTGCCAGCAGTGAATACAACCGATGGGGCTACACCTTC

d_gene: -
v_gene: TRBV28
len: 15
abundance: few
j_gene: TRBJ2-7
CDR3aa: CASSRTGLPAYEQYF
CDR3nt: TGTGCCAGCAGCAGGACGGGACTTCCAGCCTACGAGCAGTACTTC

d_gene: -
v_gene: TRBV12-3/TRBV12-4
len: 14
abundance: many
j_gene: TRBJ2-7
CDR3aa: CASSLGARGYEQYF
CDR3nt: TGTGCCAGCAGTTTAGGTGCCAGGGGATACGAGCAGTACTTC

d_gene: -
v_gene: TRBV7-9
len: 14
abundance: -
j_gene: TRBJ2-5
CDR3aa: CASSQGRSGETQYF
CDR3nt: TGTGCCAGCAGCCAGGGACGGTCTGGGGAGACCCAGTACTTC

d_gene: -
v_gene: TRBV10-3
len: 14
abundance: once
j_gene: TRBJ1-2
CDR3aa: CAISESQNNYGHTF
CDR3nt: TGTGCCATCAGTGAGTCCCAGAATAACTATGGCCACACCTTC

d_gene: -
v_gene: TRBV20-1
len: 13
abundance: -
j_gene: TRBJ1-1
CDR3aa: CSARDPRGTEAFF
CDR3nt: TGCAGTGCTAGAGATCCCAGAGGCACTGAAGCTTTCTTT

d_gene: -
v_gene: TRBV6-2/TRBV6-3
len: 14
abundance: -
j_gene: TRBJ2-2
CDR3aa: CASRSPGGTGELFF
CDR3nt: TGTGCCAGCAGAAGCCCTGGCGGCACCGGGGAGCTGTTTTTT

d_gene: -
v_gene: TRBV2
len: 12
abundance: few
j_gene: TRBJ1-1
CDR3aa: CASRRWNTEAFF
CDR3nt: TGTGCCAGCAGGAGGTGGAACACTGAAGCTTTCTTT

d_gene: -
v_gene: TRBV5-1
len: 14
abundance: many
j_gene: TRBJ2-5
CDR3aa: CASSLRDGEETQYF
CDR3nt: TGCGCCAGCAGCTTGCGGGACGGAGAAGAGACCCAGTACTTC

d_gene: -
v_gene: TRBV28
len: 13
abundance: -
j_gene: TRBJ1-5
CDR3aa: CASMGARNQPQHF
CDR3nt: TGTGCCAGCATGGGGGCGCGCAATCAGCCCCAGCATTTT

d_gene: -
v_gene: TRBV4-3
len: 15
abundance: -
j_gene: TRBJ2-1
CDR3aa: CASMPDPSPYNEQFF
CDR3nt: TGCGCCAGCATGCCCGACCCTAGCCCCTACAATGAGCAGTTCTTC

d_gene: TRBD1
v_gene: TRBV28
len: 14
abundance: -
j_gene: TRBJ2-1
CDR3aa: CASSPRTGGHEQFF
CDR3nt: TGTGCCAGCAGCCCCCGGACAGGGGGTCATGAGCAGTTCTTC

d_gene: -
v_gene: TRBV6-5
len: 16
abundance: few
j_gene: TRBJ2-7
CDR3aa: CASSDPGSSNRYEQYF
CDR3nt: TGTGCCAGCAGCGATCCCGGTAGTTCCAACCGCTACGAGCAGTACTTC

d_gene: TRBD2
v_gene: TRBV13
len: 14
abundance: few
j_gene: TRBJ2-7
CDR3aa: CASGKLAGVNEQYF
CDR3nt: TGTGCCAGCGGTAAACTAGCGGGAGTGAACGAGCAGTACTTC

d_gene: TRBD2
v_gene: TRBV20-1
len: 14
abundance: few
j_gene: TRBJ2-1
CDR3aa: CSARAQREYNEQFF
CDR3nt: TGCAGTGCTAGGGCACAGCGGGAGTACAATGAGCAGTTCTTC

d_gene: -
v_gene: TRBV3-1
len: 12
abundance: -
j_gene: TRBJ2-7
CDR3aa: CASSPPAGEQDF
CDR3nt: TGTGCCAGCAGCCCCCCAGCAGGCGAGCAGGACTTC

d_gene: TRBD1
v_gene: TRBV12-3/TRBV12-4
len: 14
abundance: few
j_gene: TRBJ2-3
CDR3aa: CASEDRGLGDTQYF
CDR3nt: TGTGCCAGCGAGGACAGGGGGTTGGGAGATACGCAGTATTTT

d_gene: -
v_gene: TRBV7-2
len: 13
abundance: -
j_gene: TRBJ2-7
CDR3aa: CASSLVLVREQYF
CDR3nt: TGTGCCAGCAGCTTAGTTTTGGTCCGTGAGCAGTACTTC

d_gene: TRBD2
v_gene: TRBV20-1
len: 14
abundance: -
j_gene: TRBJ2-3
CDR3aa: CSTSGGAVMNTQYF
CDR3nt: TGCAGCACTAGCGGGGGGGCCGTGATGAATACGCAGTATTTT

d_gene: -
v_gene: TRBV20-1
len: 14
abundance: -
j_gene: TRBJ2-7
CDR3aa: CSASVPSSYNEQYF
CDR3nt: TGCAGTGCTTCGGTTCCAAGCTCCTACAATGAGCAGTACTTC

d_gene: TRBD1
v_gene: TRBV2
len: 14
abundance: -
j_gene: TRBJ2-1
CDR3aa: CASSTDRDGNEQFF
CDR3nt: TGTGCCAGCAGTACAGACAGGGACGGGAATGAGCAGTTCTTC

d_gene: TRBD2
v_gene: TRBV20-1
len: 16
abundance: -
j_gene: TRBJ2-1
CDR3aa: CSAPLAGGPLGNEQFF
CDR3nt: TGCAGTGCTCCACTAGCGGGAGGGCCGCTGGGGAATGAGCAGTTCTTC

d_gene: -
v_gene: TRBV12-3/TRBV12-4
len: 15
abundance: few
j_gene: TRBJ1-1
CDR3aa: CASSLLGGRDTEAFF
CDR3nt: TGTGCCAGCAGTTTACTCGGAGGGAGGGACACTGAAGCTTTCTTT